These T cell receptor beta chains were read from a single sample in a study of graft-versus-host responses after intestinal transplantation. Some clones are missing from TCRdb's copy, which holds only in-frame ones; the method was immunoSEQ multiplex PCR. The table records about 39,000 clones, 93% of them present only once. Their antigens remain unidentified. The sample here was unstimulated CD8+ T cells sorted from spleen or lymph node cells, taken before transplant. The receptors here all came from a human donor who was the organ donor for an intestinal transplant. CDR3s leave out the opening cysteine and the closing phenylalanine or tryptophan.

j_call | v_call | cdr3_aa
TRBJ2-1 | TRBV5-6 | ASSLALGQEF
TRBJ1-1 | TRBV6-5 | ASTLVPGNTEAF
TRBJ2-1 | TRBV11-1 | ASSETDYTYNEQF
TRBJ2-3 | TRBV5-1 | ASSPETDTQY
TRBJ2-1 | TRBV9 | ASSGTSGNEQF
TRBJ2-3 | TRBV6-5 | ASSWTVLTDTQY
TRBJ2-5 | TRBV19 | ASTPAGAGVGETQY
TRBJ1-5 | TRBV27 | ASSFPNQPQH
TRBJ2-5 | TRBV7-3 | ASSLRGGREKQETQY
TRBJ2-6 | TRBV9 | ASSTTLALTGANVLT
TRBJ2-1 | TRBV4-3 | ASSQDMAPAGADNEQF
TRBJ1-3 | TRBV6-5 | ASSYKGAAGNTIY
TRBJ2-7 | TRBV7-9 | ASSFNRDYEQY
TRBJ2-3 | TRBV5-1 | ASSLDKADTQY
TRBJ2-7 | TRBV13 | ASSPSGRQYEQY
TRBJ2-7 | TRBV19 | ASSPISGQPSYEQY
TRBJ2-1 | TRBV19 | ASRSDAPSSYNEQF
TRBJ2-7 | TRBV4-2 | ASSQKIDYEQY
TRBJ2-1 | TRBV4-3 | ASSHDPPPGSYNEQF
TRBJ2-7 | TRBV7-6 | ASSLAGGGYEQY
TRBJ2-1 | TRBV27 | ASSPQTIDEQF
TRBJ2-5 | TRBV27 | ASSTTSGRGETQY
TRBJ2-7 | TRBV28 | ASSPPQGAGEQY
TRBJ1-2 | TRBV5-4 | ASSPVEGPYNYGYT
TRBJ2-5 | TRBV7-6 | ASSPYRQGETQY
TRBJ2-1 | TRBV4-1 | ASSQEGRGNEQF
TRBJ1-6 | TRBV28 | ASSLCMLQPTLPSPLH
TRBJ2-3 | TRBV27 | ASSLFRTGLAGVDTQY
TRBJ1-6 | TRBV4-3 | ASSQSPQSHNSPLH
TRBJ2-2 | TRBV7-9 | ASSLRAGTYYTGELF
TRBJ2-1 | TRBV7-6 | ASSLRGTSGSYNEQF
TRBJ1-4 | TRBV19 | ASSPVATNEKLF
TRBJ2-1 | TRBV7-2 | ASSFSRQGYNEQF
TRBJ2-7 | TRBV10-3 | AISESGDPPYEQY
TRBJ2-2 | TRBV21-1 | ASSKVKRYTGELF
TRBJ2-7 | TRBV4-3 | ASSQVEVGYEQY
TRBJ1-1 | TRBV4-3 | ASSQEDRTNTEAF
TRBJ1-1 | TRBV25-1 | ASSDGQSMNTEAF
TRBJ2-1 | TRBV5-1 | ASSAGPVGESSYNEQF
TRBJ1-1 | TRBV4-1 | ASSHWTGWGTEAF
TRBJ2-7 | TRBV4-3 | ASSQRGQTGYSYEQY
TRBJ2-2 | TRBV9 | ASSHSGTVWNTGELF
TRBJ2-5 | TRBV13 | ASSLGPYQPKQETQY
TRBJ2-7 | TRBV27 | ASMWGSVGYEQY
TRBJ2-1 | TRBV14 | ASSQDGFVVHNEQF
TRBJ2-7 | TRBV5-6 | ASSLEQLYEQY
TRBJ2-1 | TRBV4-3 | ASSQASATGNEQF
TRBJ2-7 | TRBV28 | ASSPRDPRVSVYEQY
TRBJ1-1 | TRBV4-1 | ASSQGANTEAF
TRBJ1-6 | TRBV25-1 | ASSEGRSYNSPLH
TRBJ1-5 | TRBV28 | ASSSLGGQPQH
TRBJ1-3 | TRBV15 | ATSRDLGVGNTIY